Sequencing of this TCR beta chain was carried out in a study of blood T cell repertoires in COVID-19. V lost 6 bases and J lost 1, with 9 bases in between. The CDR3 extends over 13 amino acids. Libraries were prepared by immunoSEQ multiplex PCR; TCRdb keeps only in-frame clonotypes and omits some of them. The sample includes approximately 150,000 clones, around 83% of them seen just once. Sequencing was performed on peripheral blood. The V call is TRBV12-3 or TRBV12-4, the J call TRBJ1-1; no clear D. This clonotype was sampled from a human donor in a cohort sampled during active COVID-19. The CDR3 coding sequence is TGTGCCAGCAGCCGCACAGCGAACACTGAAGCTTTCTTT. As protein: CASSRTANTEAFF.